Following are 18 T cell receptor beta chains from one sample sequenced in a study of naive and memory T cell subsets. Two oligonucleotides, mixed equimolar, formed the beta constant-region primer covering TRBC1 and TRBC2. TCRdb called the UMI-ligation and nested PCR reads again in MiXCR, with one record for every CDR3 protein. Here the sample spans 65,000 to 85,000 distinct CDR3 sequences, 13% being singletons. Material for sequencing was central memory CD4+ T cells from blood. Receptor source: a human donor in good health.

The rearrangement joins TRBV29-1 to TRBJ1-2; D call uncertain. Trimming cost V 4 bases and J 8 bases, with 14 bases left between them. CDR1 SQVTM and CDR2 ANQGSEA come from the germline V gene. The CDR3 extends over 12 amino acids. CDR3 nucleotide sequence: TGCAGCGTTGTAGAGGGAAGGCCCGGCTACACCTTC. Amino acid sequence: CSVVEGRPGYTF.

The V and J genes are TRBV20-1 and TRBJ2-1; TRBD2 matches at 10 bases. The CDR3 totals 13 residues. J was trimmed by 4 bases and V by 7 bases; bases with no gene match: 4. CDR1 is DFQATT and CDR2 is SNEGSKA in the germline V gene (reference sequence). DNA for the CDR3: TGCAGTGAAATGGGACTAGCGTACAATGAGCAGTTCTTC. It is translated as CSEMGLAYNEQFF.

This clonotype was detected ten times or more. The rearrangement joins TRBV7-2 to TRBJ2-1, with D possibly TRBD2 on 6 matching bases. The CDR3 loop spans 13 amino acids. Trimming removed 5 bases at V and 8 bases at J, with 13 bases between. In germline, CDR1 is SGHTA, CDR2 FQGNSA. CDR3 loop: CASSPRLVDEQFF. The CDR3 DNA is TGTGCCAGCAGCCCTCGACTAGTCGATGAGCAGTTCTTC. The full variable domain, its missing parts supplied by reference TRBV7-2 and TRBJ2-1, is GAGVSQSPSNKVTEKGKDVELRCDPISGHTALYWYRQSLGQGLEFLIYFQGNSAPDKSGLPSDRFSAERTGGSVSTLTIQRTQQEDSAVYLCASSPRLVDEQFFGPGTRLTVL.

This clonotype has a handful of counts. V is TRBV6-1 and J is TRBJ2-3, with D unclear. This CDR3 contains 11 residues. V was clipped by 8 bases and J by 4 bases, with 7 bases between them. CDR1 is MNHNS, CDR2 SASEGT, per germline. The DNA of the CDR3 is TGTGCCAGCGCGCGAGCAGATACGCAGTATTTT. It encodes CASARADTQYF.

This chain joins TRBV12-3 or TRBV12-4 and TRBJ1-1; 7 bases are shared with TRBD1. The V gene end was trimmed by 6 bases and the J gene end by 6 bases; junction bases not matched to a gene: 16. CDR3 size: 16 residues. As DNA, the CDR3 is TGTGCCAGCAGACCTGACAGGGAGGGGAGAAGCGCTGAAGCTTTCTTT. Its translation: CASRPDREGRSAEAFF.

The chain links TRBV4-2 to TRBJ2-2; 7 bases map to TRBD2. The V gene end was trimmed by 0 bases and the J gene end by 7 bases; junction bases not matched to a gene: 2. CDR1 is LGHNA, CDR2 YNFKEQ, per germline. The CDR3 loop spans 14 amino acids. The CDR3 nucleotides are TGTGCCAGCAGCCAAGATGCGGGAGACGGGGAGCTGTTTTTT. Amino acid sequence: CASSQDAGDGELFF.

The rearrangement uses TRBV20-1 and TRBJ2-7; D is possibly TRBD2 (6 bases). This CDR3 contains 14 residues. Trimming removed 8 bases from V and 1 base from J, with 18 bases in between. CDR1 and CDR2 from the germline V gene are DFQATT and SNEGSKA (reference sequence). CDR3 in amino acids: CSYDSLAPSYEQYF. In nucleotides, the CDR3 is TGCAGTTACGACTCGCTAGCGCCTTCCTACGAGCAGTACTTC.

This clonotype was recorded many times. The chain couples TRBV10-3 to TRBJ2-2; 10 positions agree with TRBD1. Looked up from germline, CDR1 is ENHRY and CDR2 is SYGVKD. V trimming: 6 bases; J trimming: 5 bases; junction bases outside the gene matches: 9. This CDR3 contains 16 residues. CDR3 in amino acids: CAISIRDRGGTGELFF. CDR3 bases: TGTGCCATCAGCATTAGGGACAGGGGAGGGACCGGGGAGCTGTTTTTT.

The V call is TRBV3-1, the J call TRBJ2-5, with TRBD1 matching over 8 bases. The J segment lost 3 bases and the V segment lost 6 bases, leaving 6 bases of the junction unmatched. The CDR3 consists of 14 residues. The germline gives CDR1 LGHDT, CDR2 YNNKEL (reference sequence). CDR3 DNA: TGTGCCAGCAGACACGACAGGGGAAAAGAGACCCAGTACTTC. This sequence encodes CASRHDRGKETQYF.

V usage is TRBV6-1 and J usage is TRBJ2-5; D is ambiguous. The CDR3 contains 12 residues. The V and J ends lost 4 bases and 4 bases respectively, with 7 bases between them. Germline CDR1 reads MNHNS; CDR2 reads SASEGT. CDR3 amino acids: CASSARGETQYF. In DNA form, the CDR3 reads TGTGCCAGCAGTGCAAGAGGAGAGACCCAGTACTTC.

This clonotype was recorded a few times. The V call is TRBV7-8, the J call TRBJ1-5; D is undetermined. The CDR3 contains 14 residues. The V and J ends lost 6 bases and 0 bases respectively, with 9 bases between them. The germline V gene encodes CDR1 SGHVS and CDR2 FQNEAQ. CDR3 nucleotide sequence: TGTGCCAGCAGTCCTCAATGTAGCAATCAGCCCCAGCATTTT. Its translation: CASSPQCSNQPQHF.

This clonotype was counted only a few times. The chain uses TRBV7-8 and TRBJ1-5, with D uncertain. Germline V CDR1 and CDR2: SGHVS, FQNEAQ. This CDR3 contains 16 residues. Trimming cost V 2 bases and J 0 bases, with 11 bases left between them. CDR3 sequence reads: CASSLPSTYSNQPQHF. CDR3 in DNA: TGTGCCAGCAGCTTACCCAGTACTTATAGCAATCAGCCCCAGCATTTT.

V gene TRBV19 combines with J gene TRBJ2-1; 12 bases map to TRBD2. CDR1 and CDR2 (germline): LNHDA, SQIVND (reference sequence). The CDR3 has 19 residues. The junction had 13 bases not matched to a gene; V was cut back by 5 bases and J by 2 bases. The CDR3 region is CASSSRLAGELRAYNEQFF. The CDR3 DNA follows: TGTGCCAGTAGTTCAAGACTAGCGGGGGAACTCCGGGCCTACAATGAGCAGTTCTTC.

The sample holds a few counts of this clonotype. CDR3 in amino acids: CSGSSSYNEQFF. Here the CDR3 DNA reads TGCAGCGGTAGCAGCTCCTACAATGAGCAGTTCTTC. This chain links TRBV29-1 with TRBJ2-1, with D uncertain. V lost 7 bases, J lost 0 bases, and 7 bases lay in between. Looked up from germline, CDR1 is SQVTM and CDR2 is ANQGSEA. CDR3 length equals 12 residues.

This clonotype was detected ten times or more. The V and J genes are TRBV5-1 and TRBJ2-1, with a tentative D call TRBD1 (6 bases). The CDR3 extends over 13 amino acids. Deletions cut 7 bases from V and 5 bases from J, with 13 bases between. Germline values: CDR1 SGHRS, CDR2 YFSETQ. The CDR3 DNA sequence: TGCGCCAGCCGCTCGACAGGCGACAATGAGCAGTTCTTC. Its protein product is CASRSTGDNEQFF.

Many counts were recorded for this clonotype. V and J are TRBV12-5 and TRBJ2-7; 7 bases fit TRBD1. Unmatched junction bases numbered 5, after V lost 6 bases and J lost 3 bases. The CDR3 runs to 13 residues. The germline V gene encodes CDR1 LGHNT and CDR2 FRNRAP. CDR3 DNA: TGTGCTAGTGGAGGGACAGCCGGCTACGAGCAGTACTTC. This codes for CASGGTAGYEQYF.

This clonotype has a count of ten or more. This chain uses TRBV29-1 with TRBJ2-7; D possibly corresponds to TRBD1 (5 bases). V lost 4 bases to trimming and J lost 2 bases, with 9 bases between them. The CDR3 spans 12 residues. Germline V lookup: CDR1 SQVTM, CDR2 ANQGSEA. CDR3 sequence: CSVGQPAYEQYF. In DNA form, the CDR3 reads TGCAGCGTTGGACAGCCAGCCTACGAGCAGTACTTC.

This clonotype came up a few times. The J gene is TRBJ2-5, the V gene TRBV20-1; no clear D. Trimming removed 7 bases at V and 0 bases at J, with 18 bases between. Germline lookup yields CDR1 DFQATT and CDR2 SNEGSKA (reference sequence). This CDR3 spans 15 amino acids. The CDR3 loop reads CSGQDPISDQETQYF. CDR3 coding DNA: TGCAGTGGTCAGGATCCCATTTCGGACCAAGAGACCCAGTACTTC.